These 32 T cell receptor beta chains came from one sample sequenced in a study of T cells after posttransplantation cyclophosphamide. Busulfan-fludarabine conditioning, marrow transplant, and cyclophosphamide on days +3 and +4 were administered. Using immunoSEQ multiplex PCR, the repertoire was profiled, and TCRdb retains in-frame clones only, with some absent. The sample shows about 6,700 clones, none of them appearing just once. The sequencing here drew on PBMCs, taken after an allogeneic stem cell transplant with post-transplant cyclophosphamide. The receptor source for this set is a male patient aged 25-45 years who received an allogeneic stem cell transplant from an unrelated donor, was CMV-positive, and had acute and chronic GVHD. Some T cells may be transferred from the graft donor.

Only a few counts were recorded for this clone. The rearrangement uses TRBV19 and TRBJ1-4; no firm D call. Per germline, CDR1 LNHDA and CDR2 SQIVND (reference sequence). This CDR3 has 15 residues. The V end was cut by 5 bases, the J end by 4 bases, with 14 bases between. CDR3 nucleotides: TGTGCCAGTAGTCCCCTAGGAGGGAATAATGAAAAACTGTTTTTT. Translation: CASSPLGGNNEKLFF.

This clone was seen ten or more times. This chain joins TRBV6-6 and TRBJ1-2, with D uncertain. Trimming took 2 bases from V and 8 from J, leaving 9 bases between them. This CDR3 has 12 amino acids. The V gene's germline CDR1 is MNHNY and CDR2 SVGAGI (reference sequence). CDR3 DNA sequence: TGTGCCAGCAGTTACGACGGGAAAGGCTACACCTTC. Encoded protein: CASSYDGKGYTF.

In its sample, this clone was seen many times. The chain joins TRBV27 to TRBJ1-1, with TRBD1 matching over 7 bases. V was clipped by 4 bases and J by 1 base; unmatched bases: 3. Germline CDR1 is MNHEY and CDR2 is SMNVEV (reference sequence). This CDR3 spans 14 amino acids. CDR3 DNA: TGTGCCAGCAGTTCCAGGGGGTGGAACACTGAAGCTTTCTTT. It is translated as CASSSRGWNTEAFF.

This clone appeared many times. The rearrangement links TRBV6-5 to TRBJ2-5; D might be TRBD2 (6 bases). The CDR3 is 15 amino acids. Looked up from germline, CDR1 is MNHEY and CDR2 is SVGAGI. The V end was cut by 9 bases, the J end by 0 bases, with 17 bases between. The CDR3 sequence: CASGLAPAYQETQYF. CDR3 sequence (DNA): TGTGCCAGTGGGCTAGCGCCTGCCTACCAAGAGACCCAGTACTTC.

At least ten counts were recorded for this clone. The rearrangement uses TRBV7-9 and TRBJ2-7; TRBD2 matches 7 bases. The CDR3 sequence is 14 residues long. Germline V lookup: CDR1 SEHNR, CDR2 FQNEAQ (reference sequence). The ends lost 6 bases at V and 7 bases at J; junction bases unmatched: 12. The CDR3 sequence: CASSRGASGGEQYF. The CDR3, as DNA: TGTGCCAGCAGTAGAGGAGCTAGCGGTGGAGAGCAGTACTTC.

This clone was detected ten times or more. The chain is built from TRBV7-2 and TRBJ2-7; D is unresolved. The V end was cut by 0 bases, the J end by 7 bases, with 16 bases between. Looked up from germline, CDR1 is SGHTA and CDR2 is FQGNSA. The CDR3 is made up of 15 amino acids. The CDR3 DNA sequence: TGTGCCAGCAGCTTAGCGTCCTATCCGCCACCGGAGCAGTACTTC. It yields the protein CASSLASYPPPEQYF.

The gene calls are TRBV18 and TRBJ2-4; 8 positions agree with TRBD1. This CDR3 has 17 amino acids. V lost 2 bases and J lost 3; bases outside the gene matches: 9. Germline CDR1 is KGHSH and CDR2 is LQKENI. CDR3 sequence reads: CASSPVVGQGLKNIQYF. The CDR3 nucleotides are TGTGCCAGCTCACCAGTCGTTGGACAGGGTCTCAAAAACATTCAGTACTTC.

There are many counts of this clone. The CDR3 loop is CASSSGLAGGSDTQYF. The CDR3 DNA is TGTGCCAGCAGCTCCGGACTAGCGGGAGGGTCAGATACGCAGTATTTT. The V gene is TRBV5-4, the J gene TRBJ2-3; the match to TRBD2 covers 15 bases. The CDR3 is made up of 16 amino acids. Trimming removed 3 bases from V and 4 bases from J; junction bases left unmatched: 3. Germline CDR1 SGHNT, CDR2 YYREEE (reference sequence).

This clone has at least ten counts. The genes are TRBV5-1 and TRBJ2-5; TRBD1 matches 7 bases. Germline trimming cut 0 bases from V and 5 bases from J; bases unmatched to any gene: 13. This CDR3 comprises 17 residues. Germline V CDR1 and CDR2: SGHRS, YFSETQ. The CDR3 region is CASSLGAGGGPWETQYF. CDR3 in DNA: TGCGCCAGCAGCTTGGGAGCAGGGGGTGGCCCCTGGGAGACCCAGTACTTC. The whole variable domain, filled in from reference TRBV5-1 and TRBJ2-5, reads KAGVTQTPRYLIKTRGQQVTLSCSPISGHRSVSWYQQTPGQGLQFLFEYFSETQRNKGNFPGRFSGRQFSNSRSEMNVSTLELGDSALYLCASSLGAGGGPWETQYFGPGTRLLVL.

V and J are TRBV30 and TRBJ2-7; D possibly corresponds to TRBD1 (5 bases). CDR3 length: 12 residues. Germline CDR1 and CDR2: GTSNPN and SVGIG (reference sequence). V was trimmed by 4 bases and J by 1 base, leaving 8 bases between them. DNA of the CDR3: TGTGCCTGGAACGCAGGGTCCTACGAGCAGTACTTC. As protein: CAWNAGSYEQYF.

This clone was found many times. V usage is TRBV5-5 and J usage is TRBJ2-2, with TRBD2 as a possible D gene (5 bases). Germline V gives CDR1 SGHKS, CDR2 YYEKEE (reference sequence). Trimming left V 3 bases short and J 4 bases short, with 10 bases between. The CDR3 totals 14 residues. This chain's CDR3 is CASSSAGPTGELFF. The CDR3 DNA reads TGTGCCAGCAGCTCCGCGGGTCCCACCGGGGAGCTGTTTTTT.

The sample holds many counts of this clone. The V call is TRBV2, the J call TRBJ1-6; D is uncertain. Germline V lookup: CDR1 SNHLY, CDR2 FYNNEI. The CDR3 is 14 residues long. The V end lost 3 bases, the J end lost 9 bases, and 12 bases lay between the germline ends. CDR3 loop: CASSERPEGSPLHF. As DNA, the CDR3 is TGTGCCAGCAGTGAGCGTCCCGAGGGTTCACCCCTCCACTTT.

In its sample, this clone is medium-sized (0.01 to 0.1%). The V and J genes are TRBV18 and TRBJ2-7, with 7 bases that match TRBD1. The V segment lost 6 bases and the J segment 5 bases; nucleotides outside the gene matches: 7. Germline assignment: CDR1 KGHSH and CDR2 LQKENI. This CDR3 contains 13 residues. The CDR3 spells CASSGTANNEQYF. In DNA form, the CDR3 reads TGTGCCAGCTCGGGGACAGCCAACAACGAGCAGTACTTC.

This clone was counted many times. V gene TRBV7-9 combines with J gene TRBJ1-5; D unclear. Germline V gives CDR1 SEHNR, CDR2 FQNEAQ (reference sequence). V was shortened by 5 bases and J by 3 bases, with 14 bases between the two germline ends. The CDR3 contains 15 residues. The CDR3 reads CASSPSGTYNQPQHF. The CDR3, as DNA: TGTGCCAGCAGCCCCTCGGGTACGTACAATCAGCCCCAGCATTTT.

There are many counts of this clone. The rearrangement joins TRBV2 to TRBJ1-1; D remains unclear. V lost 8 bases, J lost 6 bases, and 16 bases lay in between. The germline gives CDR1 SNHLY, CDR2 FYNNEI. The CDR3 runs 13 residues. The CDR3 bases are TGTGCCAGCCGCTTCGCAGGCCCCCCTGAAGCTTTCTTT. It specifies CASRFAGPPEAFF.

By share, this clone counts as medium-sized. The CDR3 region is CASRRDGLTEAFF. The CDR3 DNA is TGCGCCAGTAGGAGGGACGGACTCACTGAAGCTTTCTTT. The V gene is TRBV10-2, the J gene TRBJ1-1; D possibly corresponds to TRBD1 (5 bases). The CDR3 extends over 13 amino acids. V lost 9 bases to trimming and J lost 4 bases, with 15 bases between them. From germline, CDR1 is WSHSY and CDR2 SAAADI.

This clone appeared many times. This chain joins TRBV7-8 and TRBJ1-3; no reliable D call. Germline CDR1 and CDR2: SGHVS and FQNEAQ. Trimming removed 1 base from V and 0 bases from J, with 7 bases in between. CDR3 size: 15 residues. The CDR3 is CASSLGVSSGNTIYF. CDR3 nucleotide sequence: TGTGCCAGCAGCTTAGGCGTGAGCTCTGGAAACACCATATATTTT.

This clone is medium-sized in the sample. The V and J genes are TRBV11-3 and TRBJ2-2; 7 positions match TRBD2. The germline CDR1 and CDR2 sequences are SGHNT and YENEEA. This CDR3 is built from 15 residues. V was clipped by 5 bases and J by 3 bases; unmatched bases: 6. CDR3 sequence reads: CASSERDRDTGELFF. CDR3 in DNA: TGTGCCAGCAGCGAGCGGGACCGAGACACCGGGGAGCTGTTTTTT. Full variable domain (rest looked up from reference TRBV11-3 and TRBJ2-2): EAGVVQSPRYKIIEKKQPVAFWCNPISGHNTLYWYLQNLGQGPELLIRYENEEAVDDSQLPKDRFSAERLKGVDSTLKIQPAELGDSAVYLCASSERDRDTGELFFGEGSRLTVL.

This clone was found many times. The chain joins TRBV7-3 to TRBJ2-5; 8 nucleotides match TRBD1. The CDR3 sequence is 15 residues long. Germline V CDR1 and CDR2: SGHTA, FQGTGA. V was clipped by 1 base and J by 5 bases; unmatched bases: 6. The CDR3 DNA is TGTGCCAGCAGCTTAAATCCAGGGGGCGCGGAGACCCAGTACTTC. This sequence encodes CASSLNPGGAETQYF.

This clone was seen a handful of times. This sequence joins TRBV13 and TRBJ2-7, with D maybe TRBD1 (5 bases). There are 16 residues in the CDR3. The V end was cut by 6 bases, the J end by 6 bases, with 24 bases between. Germline loops: CDR1 PRHDT, CDR2 FYEKMQ (reference sequence). CDR3 in amino acids: CASRPQEARIQTEQYF. The DNA of the CDR3 is TGTGCCAGCAGACCACAGGAAGCACGGATCCAAACCGAGCAGTACTTC. Combining the CDR3 with reference TRBV13 and TRBJ2-7 gives the whole variable domain AAGVIQSPRHLIKEKRETATLKCYPIPRHDTVYWYQQGPGQDPQFLISFYEKMQSDKGSIPDRFSAQQFSDYHSELNMSSLELGDSALYFCASRPQEARIQTEQYFGPGTRLTVT.

This clone has at least ten counts. This chain connects TRBV9 to TRBJ1-1, with D unresolved. This CDR3 comprises 14 residues. Germline CDR1 is SGDLS and CDR2 is YYNGEE. V was shortened by 0 bases and J by 0 bases, with 6 bases between the two germline ends. CDR3 DNA sequence: TGTGCCAGCAGCGTAGTTCAGATGAACACTGAAGCTTTCTTT. Translation: CASSVVQMNTEAFF.

This clone came up many times. This chain uses TRBV11-3 with TRBJ2-1; 8 positions agree with TRBD2. In germline, CDR1 is SGHNT, CDR2 YENEEA. This CDR3 is 14 amino acids long. With V trimmed by 5 bases and J by 6 bases, 6 bases remained unmatched. Here the CDR3 DNA reads TGTGCCAGCAGCGGGGAGGCGGGGGGCAATGAGCAGTTCTTC. It yields the protein CASSGEAGGNEQFF.

This clone has ten or more counts. The genes are TRBV5-1 and TRBJ2-7, with TRBD1 matching 10 bases. The CDR3 consists of 14 residues. From germline, CDR1 is SGHRS and CDR2 YFSETQ. V shed 4 bases and J 4 bases; nucleotides not matched to a gene: 5. CDR3 nucleotide sequence: TGCGCCAGCAGCCCCCGGACAGGGGGGTACGAGCAGTACTTC. Protein sequence: CASSPRTGGYEQYF.

This clone was detected many times. The chain carries TRBV28 and TRBJ2-7, with 8 positions matching TRBD2. There are 14 residues in the CDR3. Trimming cost V 6 bases and J 1 base; bases outside gene matches: 5. The germline gives CDR1 MDHEN, CDR2 SYDVKM. CDR3 DNA sequence: TGTGCCAGCAGAATAGCGGGATATTCCTACGAGCAGTACTTC. Encoded protein: CASRIAGYSYEQYF.

Ten or more counts support this clone. V gene TRBV9 combines with J gene TRBJ1-1; D call uncertain. Germline V gene lookup returns CDR1 SGDLS and CDR2 YYNGEE. This CDR3 comprises 14 residues. V lost 3 bases to trimming and J lost 2 bases, with 11 bases between them. This CDR3 reads CASSASAINTEAFF. The CDR3 DNA reads TGTGCCAGCAGCGCGAGCGCGATTAACACTGAAGCTTTCTTT.

This clone appeared many times. The gene calls are TRBV7-8 and TRBJ2-7; D remains unclear. Trimming cost V 4 bases and J 2 bases, with 12 bases left between them. The V gene's germline CDR1 is SGHVS and CDR2 FQNEAQ. The CDR3 contains 14 residues. In nucleotides, the CDR3 is TGTGCCAGCAGCTCAAGCGTCTCTCCCTACGAGCAGTACTTC. Amino acid sequence: CASSSSVSPYEQYF.

This clone is medium-sized. The rearrangement joins TRBV9 to TRBJ2-2; tentative D call: TRBD2 (5 bases). The CDR3 covers 13 residues. The germline gives CDR1 SGDLS, CDR2 YYNGEE. V was cut by 2 bases and J by 6 bases, with 8 bases left in between. The CDR3, as DNA: TGTGCCAGCAGCGTGGAGGTCCCCGGGGAGCTGTTTTTT. Amino acid sequence: CASSVEVPGELFF.

This clone was observed at least ten times. This rearrangement joins TRBV7-2 to TRBJ2-3; D is perhaps TRBD2 (5 bases). The germline gives CDR1 SGHTA, CDR2 FQGNSA. CDR3 size: 14 residues. Trimming shortened V by 8 bases and J by 0 bases, and 12 bases separated the two germline ends. The CDR3 nucleotides read TGTGCCAGCCGAGGGATATCTAGCACAGATACGCAGTATTTT. This encodes CASRGISSTDTQYF. Full variable domain (missing parts from reference TRBV7-2 and TRBJ2-3): GAGVSQSPSNKVTEKGKDVELRCDPISGHTALYWYRQSLGQGLEFLIYFQGNSAPDKSGLPSDRFSAERTGGSVSTLTIQRTQQEDSAVYLCASRGISSTDTQYFGPGTRLTVL.

Only a few counts were recorded for this clone. The chain recombines TRBV27 with TRBJ1-1; D perhaps matches TRBD1 (5 bases). Trimming stripped 3 bases from V and 4 bases from J, with 12 bases between. The CDR3 runs 14 residues. Germline CDR1 reads MNHEY; CDR2 reads SMNVEV (reference sequence). The CDR3 sequence is CASSLQGGGTEAFF. CDR3 bases: TGTGCCAGCAGTTTGCAGGGAGGAGGCACTGAAGCTTTCTTT.

This clone was seen at least ten times. V and J are TRBV10-3 and TRBJ2-1; D possibly corresponds to TRBD2 (5 bases). The CDR3 is 12 amino acids. Germline V gene lookup returns CDR1 ENHRY and CDR2 SYGVKD. Trimming pared 10 bases from V and 8 bases from J, leaving 15 bases between. CDR3 protein: CANRGYGDEQFF. The CDR3 DNA follows: TGTGCCAACCGGGGTTACGGGGATGAGCAGTTCTTC.

This clone was detected many times. This chain joins TRBV4-1 and TRBJ2-3, with 7 bases aligning to TRBD2. Germline assignment: CDR1 MGHRA and CDR2 YSYEKL. The CDR3 extends over 15 amino acids. The trim removed 1 base at V and 5 bases at J, leaving 6 bases unmatched. The CDR3 reads CASSQVRRGKDTQYF. CDR3 in DNA: TGCGCCAGCAGCCAAGTAAGGCGGGGGAAAGATACGCAGTATTTT.

This clone was picked up many times. The J gene is TRBJ1-2, the V gene TRBV27; 7 bases are shared with TRBD1. In germline, CDR1 is MNHEY, CDR2 SMNVEV (reference sequence). There are 16 residues in the CDR3. V dropped 8 bases and J dropped 0; count of bases not matched to a gene: 12. CDR3 in amino acids: CASSFGRDRANYGYTF. The CDR3 DNA is TGTGCCAGCTCCTTTGGGCGGGACAGAGCTAACTATGGCTACACCTTC.